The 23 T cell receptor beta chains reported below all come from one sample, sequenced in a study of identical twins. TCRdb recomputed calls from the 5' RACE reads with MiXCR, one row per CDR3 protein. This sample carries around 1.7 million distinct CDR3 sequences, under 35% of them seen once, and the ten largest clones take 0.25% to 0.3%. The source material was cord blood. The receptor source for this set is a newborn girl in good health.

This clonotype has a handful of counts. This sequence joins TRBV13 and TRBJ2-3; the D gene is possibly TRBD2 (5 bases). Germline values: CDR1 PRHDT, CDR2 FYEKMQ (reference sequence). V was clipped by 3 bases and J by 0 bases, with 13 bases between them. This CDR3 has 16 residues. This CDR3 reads CASSLGGPLSTDTQYF. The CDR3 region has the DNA TGTGCCAGCAGCTTGGGCGGGCCGCTGAGCACAGATACGCAGTATTTT.

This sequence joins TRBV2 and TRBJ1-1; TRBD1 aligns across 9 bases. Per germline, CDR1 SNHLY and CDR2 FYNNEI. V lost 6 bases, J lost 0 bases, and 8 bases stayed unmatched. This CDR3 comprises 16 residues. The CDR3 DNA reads TGTGCCAGCAGAGATAAGACAGGGGGGATGAACACTGAAGCTTTCTTT. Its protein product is CASRDKTGGMNTEAFF.

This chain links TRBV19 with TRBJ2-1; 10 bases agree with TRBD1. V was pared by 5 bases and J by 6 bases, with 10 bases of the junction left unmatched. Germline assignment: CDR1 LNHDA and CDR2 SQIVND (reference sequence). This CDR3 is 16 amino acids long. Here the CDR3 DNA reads TGTGCCAGTAGTCCTGTCCGGGACAGGGGAGTCAATGAGCAGTTCTTC. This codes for CASSPVRDRGVNEQFF.

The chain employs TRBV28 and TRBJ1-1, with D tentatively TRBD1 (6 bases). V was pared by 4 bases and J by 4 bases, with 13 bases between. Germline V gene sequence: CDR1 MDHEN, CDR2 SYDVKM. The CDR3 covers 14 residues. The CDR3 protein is CASSSWNRVTEAFF. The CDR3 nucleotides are TGTGCCAGCAGTTCTTGGAACAGGGTCACTGAAGCTTTCTTT.

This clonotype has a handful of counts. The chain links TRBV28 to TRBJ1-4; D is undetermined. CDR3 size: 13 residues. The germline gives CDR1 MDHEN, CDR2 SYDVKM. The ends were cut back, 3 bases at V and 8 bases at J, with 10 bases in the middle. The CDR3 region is CASSFPGVEKLFF. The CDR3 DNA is TGTGCCAGCAGTTTTCCCGGGGTCGAAAAACTGTTTTTT.

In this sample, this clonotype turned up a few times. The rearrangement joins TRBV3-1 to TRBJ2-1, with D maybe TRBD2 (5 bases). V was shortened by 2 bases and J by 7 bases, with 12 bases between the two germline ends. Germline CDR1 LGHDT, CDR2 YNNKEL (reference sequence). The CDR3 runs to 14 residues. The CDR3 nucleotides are TGTGCCAGCAGCCAACCCCTTACTAGAAATGAGCAGTTCTTC. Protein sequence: CASSQPLTRNEQFF.

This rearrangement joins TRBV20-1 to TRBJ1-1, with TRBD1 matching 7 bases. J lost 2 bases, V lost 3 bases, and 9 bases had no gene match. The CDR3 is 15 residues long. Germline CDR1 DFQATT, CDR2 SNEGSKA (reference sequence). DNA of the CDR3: TGCAGTGCTAGTTACCCGGGACAGATTAACACTGAAGCTTTCTTT. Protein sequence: CSASYPGQINTEAFF.

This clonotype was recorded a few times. CDR3: CAISAVRAGANVLTF. CDR3 bases: TGTGCCATCAGTGCGGTCAGGGCTGGGGCCAACGTCCTGACTTTC. The chain is built from TRBV10-3 and TRBJ2-6; a possible D gene is TRBD1 (5 bases). The CDR3 is 15 residues long. The V end was cut by 4 bases, the J end by 2 bases, with 9 bases between. Germline loops: CDR1 ENHRY, CDR2 SYGVKD.

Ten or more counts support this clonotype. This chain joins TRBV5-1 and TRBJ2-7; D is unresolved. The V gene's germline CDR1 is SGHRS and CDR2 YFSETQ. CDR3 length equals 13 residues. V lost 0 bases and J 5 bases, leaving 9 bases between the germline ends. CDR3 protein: CASSLDWQDEQYF. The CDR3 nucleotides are TGCGCCAGCAGCTTGGATTGGCAGGACGAGCAGTACTTC.

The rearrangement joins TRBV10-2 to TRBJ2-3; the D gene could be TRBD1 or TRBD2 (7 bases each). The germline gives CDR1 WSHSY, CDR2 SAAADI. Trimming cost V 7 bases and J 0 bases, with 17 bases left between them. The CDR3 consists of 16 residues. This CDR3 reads CASKKSGTASTDTQYF. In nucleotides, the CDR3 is TGCGCCAGCAAAAAAAGCGGGACAGCTAGCACAGATACGCAGTATTTT.

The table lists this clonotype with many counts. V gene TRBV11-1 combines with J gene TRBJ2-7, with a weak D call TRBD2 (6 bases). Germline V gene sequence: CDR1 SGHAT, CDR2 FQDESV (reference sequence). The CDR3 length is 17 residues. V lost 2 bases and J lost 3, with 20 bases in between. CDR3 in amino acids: CASSLTPVGTEVYEQYF. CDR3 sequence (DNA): TGTGCCAGCAGCTTAACCCCCGTCGGGACTGAAGTCTACGAGCAGTACTTC.

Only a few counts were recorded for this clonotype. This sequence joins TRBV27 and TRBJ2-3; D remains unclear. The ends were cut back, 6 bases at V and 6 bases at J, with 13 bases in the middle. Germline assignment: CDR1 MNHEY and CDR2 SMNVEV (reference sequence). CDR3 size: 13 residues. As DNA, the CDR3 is TGTGCCAGCAGCCAGTTCACCGCGGATACGCAGTATTTT. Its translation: CASSQFTADTQYF.

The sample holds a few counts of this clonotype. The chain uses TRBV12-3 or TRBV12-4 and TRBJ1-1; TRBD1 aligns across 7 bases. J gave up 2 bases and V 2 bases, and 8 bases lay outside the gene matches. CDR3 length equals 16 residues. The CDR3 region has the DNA TGTGCCAGCAGTTTACGGACAGGATCTTTAAACACTGAAGCTTTCTTT. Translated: CASSLRTGSLNTEAFF.

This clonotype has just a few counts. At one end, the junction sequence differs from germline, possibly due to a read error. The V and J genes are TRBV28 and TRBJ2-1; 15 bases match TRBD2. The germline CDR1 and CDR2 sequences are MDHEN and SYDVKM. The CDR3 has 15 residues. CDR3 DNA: TGTGCCAACAGTCTCTGGACTAGCGGGAGGGATGAGCAGTTCTTC. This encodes CANSLWTSGRDEQFF.

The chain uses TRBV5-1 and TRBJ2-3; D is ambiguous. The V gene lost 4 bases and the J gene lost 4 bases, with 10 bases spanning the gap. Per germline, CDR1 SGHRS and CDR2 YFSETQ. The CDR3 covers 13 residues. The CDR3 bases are TGCGCCAGCAGCGCCGTAGTGCCAGATACGCAGTATTTT. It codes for CASSAVVPDTQYF. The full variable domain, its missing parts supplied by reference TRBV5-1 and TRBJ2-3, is KAGVTQTPRYLIKTRGQQVTLSCSPISGHRSVSWYQQTPGQGLQFLFEYFSETQRNKGNFPGRFSGRQFSNSRSEMNVSTLELGDSALYLCASSAVVPDTQYFGPGTRLTVL.

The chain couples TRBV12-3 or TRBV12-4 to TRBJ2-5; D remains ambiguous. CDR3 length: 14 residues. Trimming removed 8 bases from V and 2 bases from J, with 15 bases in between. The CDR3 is CASSPRPMQETQYF. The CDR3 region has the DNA TGTGCCAGCTCCCCCCGACCGATGCAAGAGACCCAGTACTTC.

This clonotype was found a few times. The CDR3 sequence: CASKPPGTHNEQFF. DNA of the CDR3: TGTGCCAGCAAACCCCCGGGTACCCACAATGAGCAGTTCTTC. This chain links TRBV25-1 with TRBJ2-1; D is undetermined. The CDR3 has 14 residues. V was clipped by 7 bases and J by 5 bases, with 15 bases between them. Germline loops: CDR1 MGHDK, CDR2 SYGVNS.

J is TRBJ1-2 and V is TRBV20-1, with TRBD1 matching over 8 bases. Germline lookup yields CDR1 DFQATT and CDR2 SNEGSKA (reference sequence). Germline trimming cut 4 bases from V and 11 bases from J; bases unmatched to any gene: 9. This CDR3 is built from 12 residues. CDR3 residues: CSATGGSQGYTF. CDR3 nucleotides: TGCAGTGCTACAGGGGGCTCCCAGGGGTACACCTTC.

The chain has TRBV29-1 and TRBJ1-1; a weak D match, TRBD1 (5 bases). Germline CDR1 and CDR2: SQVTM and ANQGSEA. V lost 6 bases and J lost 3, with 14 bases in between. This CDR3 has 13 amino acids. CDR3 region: CSVSGTYDTEAFF. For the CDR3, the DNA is TGCAGCGTCAGCGGGACCTACGACACTGAAGCTTTCTTT.

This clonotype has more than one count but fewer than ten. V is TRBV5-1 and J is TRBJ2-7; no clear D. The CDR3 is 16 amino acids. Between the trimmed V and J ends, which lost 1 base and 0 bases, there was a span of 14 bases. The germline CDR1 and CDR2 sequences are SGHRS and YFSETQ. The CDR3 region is CASSLIQTFSSYEQYF. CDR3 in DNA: TGCGCCAGCAGCTTGATCCAGACATTCAGCTCCTACGAGCAGTACTTC.

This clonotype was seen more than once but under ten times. The CDR3 sequence: CSASRVGEDTEAFF. The CDR3 region has the DNA TGCAGTGCTAGCCGTGTAGGGGAGGACACTGAAGCTTTCTTT. V and J are TRBV20-1 and TRBJ1-1, with D possibly being TRBD1 (5 bases). This CDR3 has 14 amino acids. V was pared by 3 bases and J by 3 bases, with 14 bases between. CDR1 DFQATT and CDR2 SNEGSKA come from the germline V gene (reference sequence).

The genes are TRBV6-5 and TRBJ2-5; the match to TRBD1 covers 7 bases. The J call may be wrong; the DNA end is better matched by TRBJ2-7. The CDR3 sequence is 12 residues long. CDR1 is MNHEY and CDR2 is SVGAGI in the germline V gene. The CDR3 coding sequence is TGTGCCAGCAGTAACACAGGGGACGAGCAGTACTTC. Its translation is CASSNTGDEQYF.

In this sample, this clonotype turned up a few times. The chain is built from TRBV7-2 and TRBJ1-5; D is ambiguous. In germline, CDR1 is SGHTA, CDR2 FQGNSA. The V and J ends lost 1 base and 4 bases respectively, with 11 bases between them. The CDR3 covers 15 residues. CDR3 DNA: TGTGCCAGCAGCTTAGTTTCCTCTGGGAATCAGCCCCAGCATTTT. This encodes CASSLVSSGNQPQHF.